These T cell receptor beta chains were read from a single sample in a study of blood T cell repertoires in COVID-19. The repertoire was sequenced with immunoSEQ multiplex PCR; TCRdb's copy has only in-frame clones and lacks some. Counted here are over 90,000 clones, over 75% occurring once; the ten biggest clones make up around 6.2%. Sequences were obtained from peripheral blood. The receptors were sampled from a human donor in a cohort sampled during active COVID-19. Each CDR3 is given with its conserved first and last residue. D genes are given only for firm matches. Rows may omit the clone size; those that give it use once, few, many or a size class.

j_gene: TRBJ1-2
v_gene: TRBV7-3
d_gene: TRBD1
abundance: few
CDR3nt: TGTGCCAGCAGCCCAAGGGGTGGCAGGGGGCAAGGCTACACCTTC
CDR3aa: CASSPRGGRGQGYTF

j_gene: TRBJ1-4
v_gene: TRBV28
d_gene: TRBD1
abundance: .
CDR3nt: TGTGCCAGCAGTTTACCACAGACAGGGGGCGGTGAAAAACTGTTTTTT
CDR3aa: CASSLPQTGGGEKLFF

j_gene: TRBJ2-1
v_gene: TRBV28
d_gene: TRBD2
abundance: .
CDR3nt: TGTGCCAGCAGGGGCGGGAGTAGGAATGAGCAGTTCTTC
CDR3aa: CASRGGSRNEQFF

j_gene: TRBJ2-5
v_gene: TRBV3-1/TRBV3-2
d_gene: .
abundance: .
CDR3nt: TGTGCCAGCAGGCTAACTCCAGGGGAAGAGACCCAGTACTTC
CDR3aa: CASRLTPGEETQYF

j_gene: TRBJ2-3
v_gene: TRBV7-3
d_gene: TRBD2
abundance: .
CDR3nt: TGTGCCAGTGGGAGGGATAGGGGAGATACGCAGTATTTT
CDR3aa: CASGRDRGDTQYF

j_gene: TRBJ1-1
v_gene: TRBV4-1
d_gene: .
abundance: .
CDR3nt: TGCGCCAGCAGCCAAGCCCCCGCCGGGGTGAACACTGAAGCTTTCTTT
CDR3aa: CASSQAPAGVNTEAFF

j_gene: TRBJ1-1
v_gene: TRBV29-1
d_gene: .
abundance: .
CDR3nt: TGCAGCGTTGCTTTCCAGGGCGGTGAAGCTTTCTTT
CDR3aa: CSVAFQGGEAFF

j_gene: TRBJ2-7
v_gene: TRBV29-1
d_gene: .
abundance: .
CDR3nt: TGCAGCGTTATTGAGACAGGGAGGACCTACGAGCAGTACTTC
CDR3aa: CSVIETGRTYEQYF

j_gene: TRBJ2-1
v_gene: TRBV5-1
d_gene: .
abundance: .
CDR3nt: TGCGCCAGCAGCTTGGCGAGGGTGGAAGAGCAGTTCTTC
CDR3aa: CASSLARVEEQFF

j_gene: TRBJ2-3
v_gene: TRBV27
d_gene: TRBD2
abundance: few
CDR3nt: TGTGCCAGCAGTTCCTGGACTAGCTTAGGCTTTCGCACAGATACGCAGTATTTT
CDR3aa: CASSSWTSLGFRTDTQYF